This T cell receptor beta chain was identified in a study of technical replicates of blood from a handful of donors. Germline CDR1 and CDR2: LNHDA and SQIVND (reference sequence). Inclusive of both ends, the CDR3 amounts to 15 amino acids. TCRdb's copy holds only in-frame clones and misses some; the assay was immunoSEQ multiplex PCR. The data contain tens of thousands of clones, about 86% of them singletons. This clone showed up just once. It is unclear where the CDR3 begins or ends on the DNA, so no DNA is shown, and the CDR3 is as TCRdb lists it. This clonotype was sampled from a human donor in good health. Some clones in this sample may be carry-over from other donors' samples. The material sequenced was PBMCs. V gene TRBV19 combines with J gene TRBJ2-6; the DNA was not used to check the table's D call, TRBD1. The CDR3: CASSILASGANVLTF.